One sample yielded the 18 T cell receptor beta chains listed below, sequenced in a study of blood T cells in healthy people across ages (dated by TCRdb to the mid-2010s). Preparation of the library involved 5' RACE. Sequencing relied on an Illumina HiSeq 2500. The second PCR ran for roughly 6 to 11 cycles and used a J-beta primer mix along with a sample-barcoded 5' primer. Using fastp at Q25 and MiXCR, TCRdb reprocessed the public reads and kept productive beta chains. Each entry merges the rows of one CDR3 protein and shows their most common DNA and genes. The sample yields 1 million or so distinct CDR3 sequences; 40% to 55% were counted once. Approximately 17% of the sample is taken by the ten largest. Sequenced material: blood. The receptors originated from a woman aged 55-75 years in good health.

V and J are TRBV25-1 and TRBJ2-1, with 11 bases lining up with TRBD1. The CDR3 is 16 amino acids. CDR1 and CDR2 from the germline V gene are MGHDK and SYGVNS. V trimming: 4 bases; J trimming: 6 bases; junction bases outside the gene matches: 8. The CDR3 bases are TGTGCCAGCAGTGCCTGTAGTGGGACAGGGGGCAATGAGCAGTTCTTC. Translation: CASSACSGTGGNEQFF.

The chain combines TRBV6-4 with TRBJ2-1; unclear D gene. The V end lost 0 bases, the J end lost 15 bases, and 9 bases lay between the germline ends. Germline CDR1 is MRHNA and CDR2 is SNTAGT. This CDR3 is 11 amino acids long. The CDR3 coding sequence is TGTGCCAGCAGTGACTCGGTACTACTGTTCTTC. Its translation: CASSDSVLLFF.

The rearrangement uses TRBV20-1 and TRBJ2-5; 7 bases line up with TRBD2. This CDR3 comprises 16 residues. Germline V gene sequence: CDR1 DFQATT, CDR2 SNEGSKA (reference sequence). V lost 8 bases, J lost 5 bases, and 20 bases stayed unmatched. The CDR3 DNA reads TGCAGTACCGCCCCCTTGGGGCGGGAGTCTTCGGAGACCCAGTACTTC. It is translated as CSTAPLGRESSETQYF.

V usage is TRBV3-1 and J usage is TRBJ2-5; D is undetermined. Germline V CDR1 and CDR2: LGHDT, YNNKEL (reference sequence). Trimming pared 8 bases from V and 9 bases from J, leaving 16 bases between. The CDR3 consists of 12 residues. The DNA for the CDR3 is TGTGCCAGCGGGCAGGCAGTCGCGGCCCAGTACTTC. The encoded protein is CASGQAVAAQYF.

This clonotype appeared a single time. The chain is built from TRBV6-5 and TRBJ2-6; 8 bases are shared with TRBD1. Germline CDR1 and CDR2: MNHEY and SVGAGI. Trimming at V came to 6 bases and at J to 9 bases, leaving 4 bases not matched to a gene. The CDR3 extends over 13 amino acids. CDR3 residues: CASSPDRVNVLTF. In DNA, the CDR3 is TGTGCCAGCAGCCCGGACAGGGTCAACGTCCTGACTTTC.

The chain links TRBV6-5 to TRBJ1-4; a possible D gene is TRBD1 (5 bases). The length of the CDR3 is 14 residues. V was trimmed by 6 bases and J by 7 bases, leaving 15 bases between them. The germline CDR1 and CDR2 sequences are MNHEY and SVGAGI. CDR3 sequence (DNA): TGTGCCAGCAGACCGGATTGGGACCCTGAAAAACTGTTTTTT. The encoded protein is CASRPDWDPEKLFF.

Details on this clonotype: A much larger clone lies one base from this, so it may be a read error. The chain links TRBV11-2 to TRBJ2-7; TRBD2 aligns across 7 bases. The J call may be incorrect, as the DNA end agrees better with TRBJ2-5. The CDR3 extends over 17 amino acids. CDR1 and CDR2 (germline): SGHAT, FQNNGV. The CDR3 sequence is CASSPGEGCYIQETQYF. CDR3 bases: TGTGCCAGCAGCCCTGGGGAGGGATGTTACATACAAGAGACCCAGTACTTC.

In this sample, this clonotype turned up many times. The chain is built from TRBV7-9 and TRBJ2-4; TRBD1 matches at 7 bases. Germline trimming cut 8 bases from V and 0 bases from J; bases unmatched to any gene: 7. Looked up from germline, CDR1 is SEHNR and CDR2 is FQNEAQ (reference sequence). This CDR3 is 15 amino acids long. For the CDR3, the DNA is TGTGCCAGCTCCGGACAGGATATAGCCAAAAACATTCAGTACTTC. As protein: CASSGQDIAKNIQYF.

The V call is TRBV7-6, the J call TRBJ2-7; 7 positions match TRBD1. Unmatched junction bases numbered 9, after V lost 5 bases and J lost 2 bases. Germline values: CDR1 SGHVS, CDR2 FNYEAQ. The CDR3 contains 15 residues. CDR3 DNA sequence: TGTGCCAGCAGCAACCCCGGGACAGTAACCTACGAGCAGTACTTC. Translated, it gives CASSNPGTVTYEQYF.

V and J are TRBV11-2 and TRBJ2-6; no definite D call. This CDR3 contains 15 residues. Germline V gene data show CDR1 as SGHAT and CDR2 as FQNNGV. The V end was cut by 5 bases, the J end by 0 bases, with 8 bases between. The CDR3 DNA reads TGTGCCAGCAGCAAACAGAGCTCTGGGGCCAACGTCCTGACTTTC. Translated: CASSKQSSGANVLTF. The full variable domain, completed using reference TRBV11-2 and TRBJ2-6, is EAGVAQSPRYKIIEKRQSVAFWCNPISGHATLYWYQQILGQGPKLLIQFQNNGVVDDSQLPKDRFSAERLKGVDSTLKIQPAKLEDSAVYLCASSKQSSGANVLTFGAGSRLTVL.

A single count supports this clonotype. CDR3 nucleotides: TGTGCCAGCAGCCTAGGCAGCGGGGATATTCAAGAGACCCAGTACTTC. The encoded protein is CASSLGSGDIQETQYF. The genes are TRBV11-2 and TRBJ2-5, with 7 bases fitting TRBD2. V was pared by 5 bases and J by 2 bases, with 11 bases of the junction left unmatched. CDR1 SGHAT and CDR2 FQNNGV come from the germline V gene. The CDR3 consists of 16 residues. The full variable domain, with the rest looked up from reference TRBV11-2 and TRBJ2-5, is EAGVAQSPRYKIIEKRQSVAFWCNPISGHATLYWYQQILGQGPKLLIQFQNNGVVDDSQLPKDRFSAERLKGVDSTLKIQPAKLEDSAVYLCASSLGSGDIQETQYFGPGTRLLVL.

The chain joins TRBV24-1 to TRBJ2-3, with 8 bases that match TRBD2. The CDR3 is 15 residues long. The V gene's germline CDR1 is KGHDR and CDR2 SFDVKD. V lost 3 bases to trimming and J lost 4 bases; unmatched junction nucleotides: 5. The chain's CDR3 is CATSDKREWADTQYF. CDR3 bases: TGTGCCACCAGTGATAAGCGGGAGTGGGCAGATACGCAGTATTTT.

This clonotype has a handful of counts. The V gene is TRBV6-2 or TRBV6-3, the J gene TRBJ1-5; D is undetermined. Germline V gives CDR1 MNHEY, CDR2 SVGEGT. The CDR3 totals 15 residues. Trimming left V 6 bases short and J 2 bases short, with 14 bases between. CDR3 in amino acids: CASRRRDSGNQPQHF. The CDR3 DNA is TGTGCCAGCAGGCGTAGGGATAGCGGCAATCAGCCCCAGCATTTT.

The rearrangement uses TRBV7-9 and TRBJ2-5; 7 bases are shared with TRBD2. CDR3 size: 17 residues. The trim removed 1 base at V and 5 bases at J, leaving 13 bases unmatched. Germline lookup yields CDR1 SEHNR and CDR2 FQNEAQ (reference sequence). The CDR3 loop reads CASSLGRFAGAGETQYF. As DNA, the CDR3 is TGTGCCAGCAGCTTAGGTCGATTTGCGGGAGCGGGGGAGACCCAGTACTTC. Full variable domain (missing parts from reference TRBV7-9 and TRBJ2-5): DTGVSQNPRHKITKRGQNVTFRCDPISEHNRLYWYRQTLGQGPEFLTYFQNEAQLEKSRLLSDRFSAERPKGSFSTLEIQRTEQGDSAMYLCASSLGRFAGAGETQYFGPGTRLLVL.

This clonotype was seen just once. CDR3 sequence: CASSLIGDGGELFF. DNA of the CDR3: TGTGCCAGCAGTTTAATCGGCGACGGCGGGGAGCTGTTTTTT. The gene calls are TRBV27 and TRBJ2-2; D ambiguous. Germline loops: CDR1 MNHEY, CDR2 SMNVEV (reference sequence). The V gene lost 2 bases and the J gene lost 7 bases, with 11 bases spanning the gap. This CDR3 is built from 14 residues.

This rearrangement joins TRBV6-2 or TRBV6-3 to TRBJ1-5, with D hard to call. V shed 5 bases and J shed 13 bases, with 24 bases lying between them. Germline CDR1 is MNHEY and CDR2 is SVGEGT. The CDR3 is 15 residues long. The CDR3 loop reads CASSPFQVSLGPQHF. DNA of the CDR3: TGTGCCAGCAGTCCTTTCCAGGTCTCCCTAGGACCTCAGCATTTT.

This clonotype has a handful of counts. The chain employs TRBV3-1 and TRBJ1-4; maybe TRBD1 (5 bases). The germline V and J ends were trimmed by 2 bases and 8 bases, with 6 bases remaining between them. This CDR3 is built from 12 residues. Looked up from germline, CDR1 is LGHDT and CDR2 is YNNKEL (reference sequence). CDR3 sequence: CASSQWGEKLFF. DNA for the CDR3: TGTGCCAGCAGCCAATGGGGGGAAAAACTGTTTTTT.

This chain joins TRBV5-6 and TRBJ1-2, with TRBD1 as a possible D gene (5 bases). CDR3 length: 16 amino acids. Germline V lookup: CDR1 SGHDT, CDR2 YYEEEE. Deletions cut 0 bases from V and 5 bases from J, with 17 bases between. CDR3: CASSLAGTGTQYGYTF. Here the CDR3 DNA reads TGTGCCAGCAGCTTGGCCGGGACCGGGACCCAGTATGGCTACACCTTC. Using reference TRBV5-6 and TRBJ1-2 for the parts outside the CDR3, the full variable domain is DAGVTQSPTHLIKTRGQQVTLRCSPKSGHDTVSWYQQALGQGPQFIFQYYEEEERQRGNFPDRFSGHQFPNYSSELNVNALLLGDSALYLCASSLAGTGTQYGYTFGSGTRLTVV.